This TCR beta chain is drawn from a study of cytomegalovirus exposure and HLA in healthy donors. Study outcomes and limitations: The presence/absence work took it that sequencing depth was about the same across donors. Cytomegalovirus status, reportedly, was diagnosed with high specificity and sensitivity by the classifier.

PCR primers comprised 60 Vbeta and 13 Jbeta primers. In the authors' methods: Tens of millions of unique TCR beta chains, some 11 million shared, were counted in a later analysis. TCRdb's table, derived via immunoSEQ multiplex PCR, lists solely in-frame clones and lacks some. D and trimming come from the DNA, and the V and J calls and clone size come from that table. This sample has around 78,000 clones, with 60% to 85% found just once. CDR1 and CDR2 from the germline V gene are SQVTM and ANQGSEA. J was trimmed by 6 bases and V by 7 bases; bases with no gene match: 11. The CDR3 is made up of 14 amino acids. Each of the donors was a healthy bone marrow donor. Concerning this clone: As yet, its antigen is unknown.

The sequenced sample consisted of PBMCs. This TCR was recovered from a male donor in good health and CMV-seronegative. The genes are TRBV29-1 and TRBJ2-1; 8 positions match TRBD1. The CDR3 bases are TGCAGCGGGTCCGACAGGGGCTGGGCCAATGAGCAGTTCTTC. Its protein product is CSGSDRGWANEQFF.